This T cell receptor (beta chain) comes out of a study of blood T cells in healthy people across ages. Study context: Capture by template switching was about one barcoded beta molecule per two T cells.

Regarding this clonotype: Antigen: not known.

A second PCR of about 7 to 12 cycles used a sample-barcoded 5' primer and a J-beta primer mix. TCRdb reanalysed the 5' RACE reads using MiXCR and keeps one entry per CDR3 protein. The repertoire holds almost 300,000 distinct CDR3 sequences, with 25% to 30% as singletons. Study-wide findings and caveats: Significant beta diversity loss was already apparent by age approximately 36, declining roughly linearly. Fewer expanded clones and more diversity marked long-lived versus aged donors.

V gave up 3 bases and J gave up 2 bases, with 10 bases separating them. The CDR3 runs 14 residues. Germline-derived CDR1 and CDR2 are MNHEY and SMNVEV (reference sequence). The chain links TRBV27 to TRBJ1-1, with D possibly TRBD1 on 5 matching bases. The receptor comes from a woman aged 70-85 years in good health. Sample: blood. DNA for the CDR3: TGTGCCAGCAGTTTGAGACAGACTAACACTGAAGCTTTCTTT. Residues: CASSLRQTNTEAFF.